Listed here are 25 T cell receptor beta chains from one sample, sequenced in a study of blood T cell repertoires in COVID-19. The table came from immunoSEQ multiplex PCR; TCRdb's copy has only in-frame clones and leaves some out. Of approximately 390,000 clones in the sample, about 87% were seen once. The sequenced sample was peripheral blood. These receptors were taken from a woman aged 60-75 years with COVID-19, enrolled during active disease.

The rearrangement links TRBV19 to TRBJ1-4; 12 bases match TRBD1. Germline CDR1 LNHDA, CDR2 SQIVND (reference sequence). Losses at the gene ends were 7 bases for V and 4 bases for J; bases not matched to a gene: 16. There are 19 residues in the CDR3. The CDR3 loop is CASTLSGTGGLGGNEKLFF. The CDR3 coding sequence is TGTGCCAGTACCCTCAGCGGGACAGGGGGCCTGGGAGGTAATGAAAAACTGTTTTTT.

The chain employs TRBV28 and TRBJ1-1, with D unclear. V lost 2 bases and J 1 base, leaving 8 bases between the germline ends. Germline V CDR1 and CDR2: MDHEN, SYDVKM. The CDR3 covers 14 residues. DNA for the CDR3: TGTGCCAGCAGTTTAGGGAGGGCGAACACTGAAGCTTTCTTT. It encodes CASSLGRANTEAFF.

V usage is TRBV4-2 and J usage is TRBJ1-1; no firm D call. Germline V gene lookup returns CDR1 LGHNA and CDR2 YNFKEQ. V lost 6 bases to trimming and J lost 1 base, with 15 bases between them. CDR3 size: 15 residues. CDR3 DNA sequence: TGTGCCAGCAGTCCCCGAGACACAGAGAACACTGAAGCTTTCTTT. It yields the protein CASSPRDTENTEAFF.

The chain is built from TRBV5-4 and TRBJ1-2; 7 positions match TRBD1. V lost 2 bases, J lost 4 bases, and 11 bases stayed unmatched. Germline V gene lookup returns CDR1 SGHNT and CDR2 YYREEE (reference sequence). The CDR3 contains 16 residues. The CDR3 sequence is CASSFPGGPQVYGYTF. The CDR3 DNA sequence: TGTGCCAGCAGCTTCCCAGGGGGGCCCCAGGTCTATGGCTACACCTTC.

This clone was counted only a few times. The V call is TRBV11-3, the J call TRBJ1-1; D perhaps matches TRBD1 (6 bases). The V gene's germline CDR1 is SGHNT and CDR2 YENEEA. V was shortened by 4 bases and J by 3 bases, with 12 bases between the two germline ends. The CDR3 loop spans 14 amino acids. The CDR3 sequence is CASSSRGRDTEAFF. The CDR3 DNA sequence: TGTGCCAGCAGCTCCAGGGGACGGGACACTGAAGCTTTCTTT.

The J gene is TRBJ2-1, the V gene TRBV25-1; 10 positions agree with TRBD1. V shed 5 bases, J shed 3 bases, and the junction held 10 bases outside the gene matches. CDR1 is MGHDK and CDR2 is SYGVNS in the germline V gene. This CDR3 region has 17 residues. The CDR3 DNA reads as TGTGCCAGCAGTTCCTTCGGGACAGGGGACGGCTACAATGAGCAGTTCTTC. It translates to CASSSFGTGDGYNEQFF.

V gene TRBV5-6 combines with J gene TRBJ1-2; D gene uncertain. CDR1 is SGHDT, CDR2 YYEEEE, per germline. Trimming shortened V by 0 bases and J by 4 bases, and 19 bases separated the two germline ends. This CDR3 region has 17 residues. DNA of the CDR3: TGTGCCAGCAGCTTGGACCTGGGCGGACTCGAACCCTATGGCTACACCTTC. Translation: CASSLDLGGLEPYGYTF. Variable domain in full (rest from reference TRBV5-6 and TRBJ1-2): DAGVTQSPTHLIKTRGQQVTLRCSPKSGHDTVSWYQQALGQGPQFIFQYYEEEERQRGNFPDRFSGHQFPNYSSELNVNALLLGDSALYLCASSLDLGGLEPYGYTFGSGTRLTVV.

Only one count was recorded for this clone. This chain joins TRBV18 and TRBJ1-5; 8 nucleotides match TRBD1. This CDR3 contains 16 residues. V shed 3 bases and J 0 bases; nucleotides not matched to a gene: 4. Looked up from germline, CDR1 is KGHSH and CDR2 is LQKENI. CDR3 coding DNA: TGTGCCAGCTCACCGACAGGGGCGGGTAGCAATCAGCCCCAGCATTTT. Translation gives CASSPTGAGSNQPQHF.

This chain uses TRBV4-1 with TRBJ1-1; 7 bases fit TRBD1. V lost 3 bases and J lost 3; bases outside the gene matches: 7. CDR3 size: 15 residues. Germline V gives CDR1 MGHRA, CDR2 YSYEKL. The CDR3, as DNA: TGCGCCAGCAGCCAGGATACAGGGGCGGACACTGAAGCTTTCTTT. It codes for CASSQDTGADTEAFF.

CDR3 sequence (DNA): TGTGCCAGCTTTAGGACGGGAGGCGGAGGCTACACCTTC. Amino acids: CASFRTGGGGYTF. This chain joins TRBV6-4 and TRBJ1-2; D not resolved. This CDR3 comprises 13 residues. The germline V gene encodes CDR1 MRHNA and CDR2 SNTAGT. The V and J ends lost 8 bases and 8 bases respectively, with 18 bases between them.

The chain employs TRBV18 and TRBJ1-3; no definite D call. Germline V gene lookup returns CDR1 KGHSH and CDR2 LQKENI. V dropped 2 bases and J dropped 1 base, with 9 bases sitting between them. The CDR3 length is 15 residues. CDR3 in amino acids: CASSPGGSSGNTIYF. DNA for the CDR3: TGTGCCAGCTCACCAGGCGGTTCTTCTGGAAACACCATATATTTT.

The chain recombines TRBV6-5 with TRBJ1-4; 9 nucleotides align to TRBD1. The V gene end was trimmed by 2 bases and the J gene end by 8 bases; junction bases not matched to a gene: 6. CDR1 and CDR2 from the germline V gene are MNHEY and SVGAGI. This CDR3 is built from 15 residues. This CDR3 reads CASSYTTGGGEKLFF. The CDR3 DNA reads as TGTGCCAGCAGTTACACGACAGGGGGGGGAGAAAAACTGTTTTTT.

The chain uses TRBV5-1 and TRBJ2-7; TRBD1 matches at 9 bases. V lost 0 bases, J lost 2 bases, and 3 bases stayed unmatched. Germline loops: CDR1 SGHRS, CDR2 YFSETQ. There are 15 residues in the CDR3. The CDR3 sequence: CASSLDRGPTYEQYF. CDR3 coding DNA: TGCGCCAGCAGCTTGGACAGGGGGCCAACCTACGAGCAGTACTTC.

The chain uses TRBV11-3 and TRBJ2-1, with 7 positions matching TRBD2. Losses at the gene ends were 5 bases for V and 0 bases for J; bases not matched to a gene: 1. This CDR3 is 14 amino acids long. CDR1 and CDR2 from the germline V gene are SGHNT and YENEEA. CDR3 protein: CASSRGGSYNEQFF. CDR3 DNA: TGTGCCAGCAGCCGCGGGGGCTCCTACAATGAGCAGTTCTTC.

Only one count was recorded for this clone. V usage is TRBV7-6 and J usage is TRBJ2-2, with a weak D call TRBD2 (5 bases). Germline V gene sequence: CDR1 SGHVS, CDR2 FNYEAQ. The CDR3 is 18 residues long. Trimming pared 0 bases from V and 5 bases from J, leaving 19 bases between. In DNA form, the CDR3 reads TGTGCCAGCAGCTTAGCCGTCCGGACTTTCGACTTGACCGGGGAGCTGTTTTTT. Its protein product is CASSLAVRTFDLTGELFF.

V gene TRBV7-9 combines with J gene TRBJ2-2; D might be TRBD1 (6 bases). The V end was cut by 3 bases, the J end by 8 bases, with 7 bases between. This CDR3 region has 12 residues. CDR1 SEHNR and CDR2 FQNEAQ come from the germline V gene (reference sequence). This CDR3 is CASSFDRGELFF. Here the CDR3 DNA reads TGTGCCAGCAGCTTTGACAGGGGGGAGCTGTTTTTT.

This clone was counted a few times. The chain carries TRBV10-1 and TRBJ1-5; 7 bases fit TRBD1. Germline lookup yields CDR1 WNHNN and CDR2 SYGVQD (reference sequence). There are 15 residues in the CDR3. V lost 2 bases, J lost 4 bases, and 5 bases stayed unmatched. CDR3 DNA: TGCGCCAGCAGTGAGCCGGGACAGACAAATCAGCCCCAGCATTTT. Translating it yields CASSEPGQTNQPQHF.

The chain combines TRBV5-5 with TRBJ2-7, with D tentatively TRBD2 (7 bases). V lost 5 bases, J lost 6 bases, and 24 bases lay in between. Looked up from germline, CDR1 is SGHKS and CDR2 is YYEKEE (reference sequence). CDR3 length equals 16 residues. The CDR3 DNA sequence: TGTGCCAGCAGTTTCTTCCTTGGGGGGGCAAGTAGCGAGCAGTACTTC. This codes for CASSFFLGGASSEQYF.

This rearrangement joins TRBV18 to TRBJ2-2, with D perhaps matching TRBD2 (5 bases). The CDR3 contains 16 residues. Trimming removed 3 bases from V and 1 base from J, with 12 bases in between. Germline V lookup: CDR1 KGHSH, CDR2 LQKENI. The DNA of the CDR3 is TGTGCCAGCTCACCGTTCCGGGCGGGGAACACCGGGGAGCTGTTTTTT. Translated: CASSPFRAGNTGELFF. The full variable domain, completed using reference TRBV18 and TRBJ2-2, is NAGVMQNPRHLVRRRGQEARLRCSPMKGHSHVYWYRQLPEEGLKFMVYLQKENIIDESGMPKERFSAEFPKEGPSILRIQQVVRGDSAAYFCASSPFRAGNTGELFFGEGSRLTVL.

The genes are TRBV5-8 and TRBJ1-2, with D perhaps matching TRBD1 (6 bases). The CDR3 contains 14 residues. Germline V lookup: CDR1 SGHTS, CDR2 YDEGEE. Trimming left V 0 bases short and J 2 bases short, with 8 bases between. The CDR3 sequence is CASSLGGPNYGYTF. The CDR3 region has the DNA TGTGCCAGCAGCTTGGGGGGGCCAAACTATGGCTACACCTTC.

The rearrangement uses TRBV5-1 and TRBJ1-4; D is perhaps TRBD1 (6 bases). CDR1 is SGHRS, CDR2 YFSETQ, per germline. The CDR3 extends over 14 amino acids. V was pared by 3 bases and J by 4 bases, with 10 bases between. The CDR3 reads CASSWTAINEKLFF. The CDR3 region has the DNA TGCGCCAGCAGCTGGACAGCCATTAATGAAAAACTGTTTTTT.

This sequence joins TRBV19 and TRBJ1-1; D gene unclear. This CDR3 comprises 12 residues. V dropped 8 bases and J dropped 13 bases, with 20 bases sitting between them. Per germline, CDR1 LNHDA and CDR2 SQIVND (reference sequence). The chain's CDR3 is CASSAPEWAYFF. The CDR3 DNA sequence: TGTGCCAGTTCCGCACCCGAGTGGGCTTATTTCTTT.

This clone occurred a few times. This sequence joins TRBV27 and TRBJ2-7; D is perhaps TRBD2 (6 bases). Germline V gene sequence: CDR1 MNHEY, CDR2 SMNVEV (reference sequence). The germline V and J ends were trimmed by 0 bases and 2 bases, with 14 bases remaining between them. This CDR3 contains 16 residues. The CDR3, as DNA: TGTGCCAGCAGTTTATCGTTCGGGGGTCGGCCCTACGAGCAGTACTTC. It codes for CASSLSFGGRPYEQYF.

The DNA of the CDR3 is TGTGCCAGCAGCCAAGGGGGAGTCAATCAGCCCCAGCATTTT. It is translated as CASSQGGVNQPQHF. The chain recombines TRBV4-2 with TRBJ1-5; D gene ambiguous. Trimming removed 1 base at V and 3 bases at J, with 7 bases between. Germline CDR1 and CDR2: LGHNA and YNFKEQ. This CDR3 is built from 14 residues.

The chain employs TRBV5-4 and TRBJ2-5, with 13 bases identical to TRBD2. The junction had 10 bases not matched to a gene; V was cut back by 3 bases and J by 5 bases. Per the germline V gene, CDR1 is SGHNT and CDR2 is YYREEE (reference sequence). This CDR3 contains 17 residues. The CDR3 DNA reads as TGTGCCAGCAGCTCAGGACTAGCGGGGGCCTTCGGGGAGACCCAGTACTTC. Protein: CASSSGLAGAFGETQYF.